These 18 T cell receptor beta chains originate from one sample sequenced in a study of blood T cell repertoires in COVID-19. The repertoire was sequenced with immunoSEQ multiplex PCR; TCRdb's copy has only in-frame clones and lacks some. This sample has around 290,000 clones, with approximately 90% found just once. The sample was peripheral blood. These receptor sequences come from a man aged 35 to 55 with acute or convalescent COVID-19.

CDR3 residues: CASSQPLMDRGRRGYTF. The CDR3 DNA reads TGCGCCAGCAGCCAACCTCTAATGGACAGGGGGCGACGGGGCTACACCTTC. The chain uses TRBV4-1 and TRBJ1-2; 11 bases are a match to TRBD1. The CDR3 is 17 amino acids. Per the germline V gene, CDR1 is MGHRA and CDR2 is YSYEKL. Trimming took 2 bases from V and 8 from J; bases not matched to a gene: 13.

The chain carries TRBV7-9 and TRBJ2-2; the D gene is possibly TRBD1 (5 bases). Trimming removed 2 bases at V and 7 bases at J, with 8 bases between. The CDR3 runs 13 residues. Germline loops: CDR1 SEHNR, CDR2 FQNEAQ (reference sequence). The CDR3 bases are TGTGCCAGCAGCTTAAAGGGGCTCGGGGAGCTGTTTTTT. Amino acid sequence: CASSLKGLGELFF.

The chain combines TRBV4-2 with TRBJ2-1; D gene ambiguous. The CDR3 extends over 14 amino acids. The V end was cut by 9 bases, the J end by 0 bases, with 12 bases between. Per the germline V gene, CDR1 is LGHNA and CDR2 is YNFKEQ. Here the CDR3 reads CARENLSSYNEQFF. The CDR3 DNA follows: TGTGCCAGAGAGAACCTAAGCTCCTACAATGAGCAGTTCTTC.

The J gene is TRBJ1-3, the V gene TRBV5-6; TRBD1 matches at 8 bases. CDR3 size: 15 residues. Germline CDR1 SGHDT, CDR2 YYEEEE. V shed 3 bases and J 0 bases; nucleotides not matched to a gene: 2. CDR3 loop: CASSSTGGSGNTIYF. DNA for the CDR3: TGTGCCAGCAGCTCAACAGGGGGCTCTGGAAACACCATATATTTT.

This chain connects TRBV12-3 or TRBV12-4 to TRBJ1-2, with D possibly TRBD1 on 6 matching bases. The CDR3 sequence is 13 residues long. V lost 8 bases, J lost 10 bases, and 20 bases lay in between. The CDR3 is CASGDQGISVYTF. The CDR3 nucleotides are TGTGCCAGCGGCGACCAGGGGATTTCTGTCTACACCTTC.

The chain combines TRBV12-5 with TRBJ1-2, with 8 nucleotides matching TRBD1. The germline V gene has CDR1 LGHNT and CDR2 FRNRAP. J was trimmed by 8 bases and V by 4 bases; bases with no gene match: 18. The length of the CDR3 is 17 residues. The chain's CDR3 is CASGSQGAPLPEVGYTF. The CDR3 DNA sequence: TGTGCTAGTGGTTCGCAGGGGGCTCCCCTCCCGGAGGTAGGCTACACCTTC.

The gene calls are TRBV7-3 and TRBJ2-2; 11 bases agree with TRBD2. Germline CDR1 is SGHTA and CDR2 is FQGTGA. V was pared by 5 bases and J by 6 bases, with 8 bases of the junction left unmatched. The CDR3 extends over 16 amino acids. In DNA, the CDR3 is TGTGCCAGCAGCCCTGCTAGCGGGGGGTTCCCCGGGGAGCTGTTTTTT. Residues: CASSPASGGFPGELFF.

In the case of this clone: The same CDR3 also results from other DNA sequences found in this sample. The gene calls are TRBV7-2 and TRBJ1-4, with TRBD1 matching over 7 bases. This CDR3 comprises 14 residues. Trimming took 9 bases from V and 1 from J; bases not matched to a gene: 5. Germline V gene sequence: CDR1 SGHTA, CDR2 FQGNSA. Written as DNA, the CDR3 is TGTGCCAGTAGCCGGGACAGAACTAATGAAAAACTGTTTTTT. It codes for CASSRDRTNEKLFF.

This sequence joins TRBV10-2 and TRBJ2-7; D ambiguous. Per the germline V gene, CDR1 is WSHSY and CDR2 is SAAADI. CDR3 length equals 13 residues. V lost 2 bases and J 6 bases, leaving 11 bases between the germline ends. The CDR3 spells CASSEMRYVEQYF. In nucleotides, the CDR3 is TGCGCCAGCAGTGAGATGCGGTATGTCGAGCAGTACTTC.

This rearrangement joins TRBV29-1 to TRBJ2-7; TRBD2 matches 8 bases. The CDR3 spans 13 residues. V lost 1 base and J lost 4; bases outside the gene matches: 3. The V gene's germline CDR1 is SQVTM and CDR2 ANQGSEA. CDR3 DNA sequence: TGCAGCGTTGAAGTACTAGCGGATTACGAGCAGTACTTC. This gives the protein CSVEVLADYEQYF.

Here the CDR3 DNA reads TGTGCCAGTAGTACCGGACAGGCCGGAAACTATGGCTACACCTTC. As protein: CASSTGQAGNYGYTF. This chain links TRBV19 with TRBJ1-2; 7 bases match TRBD1. CDR1 LNHDA and CDR2 SQIVND come from the germline V gene (reference sequence). Unmatched junction bases numbered 7, after V lost 4 bases and J lost 2 bases. CDR3 length: 15 residues.

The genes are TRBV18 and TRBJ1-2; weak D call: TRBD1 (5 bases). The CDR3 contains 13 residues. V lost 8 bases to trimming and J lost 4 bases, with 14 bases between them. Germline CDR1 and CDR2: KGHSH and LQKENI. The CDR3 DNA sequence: TGTGCCAGCACTATTCAGGGCCCCTATGGCTACACCTTC. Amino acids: CASTIQGPYGYTF.

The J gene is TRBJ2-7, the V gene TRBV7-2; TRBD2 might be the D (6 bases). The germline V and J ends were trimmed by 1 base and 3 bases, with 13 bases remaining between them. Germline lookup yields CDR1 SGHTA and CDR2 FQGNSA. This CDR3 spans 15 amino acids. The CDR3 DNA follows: TGTGCCAGCAGCTTAGGGGGGGTTAGGGGCTACGAGCAGTACTTC. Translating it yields CASSLGGVRGYEQYF.

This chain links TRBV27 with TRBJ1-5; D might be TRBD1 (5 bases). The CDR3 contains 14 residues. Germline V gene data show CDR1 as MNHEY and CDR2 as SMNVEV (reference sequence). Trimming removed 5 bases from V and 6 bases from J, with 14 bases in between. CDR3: CASSVSGGAQPQHF. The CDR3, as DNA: TGTGCCAGCAGTGTCTCAGGAGGGGCTCAGCCCCAGCATTTT.

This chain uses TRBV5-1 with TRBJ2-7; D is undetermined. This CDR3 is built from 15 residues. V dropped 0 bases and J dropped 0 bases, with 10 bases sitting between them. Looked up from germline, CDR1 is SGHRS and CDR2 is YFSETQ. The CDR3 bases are TGCGCCAGCAGCTTGGCTGGCACCTCCTCCTACGAGCAGTACTTC. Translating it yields CASSLAGTSSYEQYF.

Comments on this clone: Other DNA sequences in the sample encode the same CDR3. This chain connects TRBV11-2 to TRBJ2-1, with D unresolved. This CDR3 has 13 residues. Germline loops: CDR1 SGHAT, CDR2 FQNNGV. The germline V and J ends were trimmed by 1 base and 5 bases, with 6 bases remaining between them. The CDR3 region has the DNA TGTGCCAGCAGCTTAGGACTTAACAATGAGCAGTTCTTC. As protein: CASSLGLNNEQFF.

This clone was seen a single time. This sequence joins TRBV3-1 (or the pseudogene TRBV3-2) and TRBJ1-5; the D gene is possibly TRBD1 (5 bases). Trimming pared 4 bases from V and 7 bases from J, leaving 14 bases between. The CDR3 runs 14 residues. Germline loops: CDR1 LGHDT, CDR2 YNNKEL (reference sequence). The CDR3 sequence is CASSRGGGWQPQHF. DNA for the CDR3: TGTGCCAGCAGCCGAGGCGGGGGATGGCAGCCCCAGCATTTT.

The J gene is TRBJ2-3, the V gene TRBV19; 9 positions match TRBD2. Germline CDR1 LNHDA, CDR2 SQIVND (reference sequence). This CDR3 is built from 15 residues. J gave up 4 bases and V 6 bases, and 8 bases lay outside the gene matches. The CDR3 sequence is CASRETSGIPDTQYF. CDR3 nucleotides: TGTGCCAGTAGGGAGACTAGCGGAATCCCAGATACGCAGTATTTT.